The clone carrying this T cell receptor beta chain was observed a handful of times. RNA was isolated and reverse transcribed to cDNA, the sequencing template. Method: immunoSEQ multiplex PCR; TCRdb's copy keeps in-frame clones and lacks some. The sample holds fewer than 150,000 clones, roughly 68% seen once. Trimming took 3 bases from V and 5 from J; bases not matched to a gene: 3. Germline V gene sequence: CDR1 MDHEN, CDR2 SYDVKM. The CDR3 has 14 amino acids. These data come from a study of CD8+ T cells in alopecia areata. Isolation of CD4+ and CD8+ T cells from PBMCs was achieved by sorting. This TCR was recovered from a human donor in good health. The chain couples TRBV28 to TRBJ1-4; 7 nucleotides align to TRBD1. Sequenced sample: CD4+ T cells sorted from blood. The CDR3 nucleotides read TGTGCCAGCAGTTTTCGCAGGGGGAATGAAAAACTGTTTTTT. Amino acids: CASSFRRGNEKLFF.